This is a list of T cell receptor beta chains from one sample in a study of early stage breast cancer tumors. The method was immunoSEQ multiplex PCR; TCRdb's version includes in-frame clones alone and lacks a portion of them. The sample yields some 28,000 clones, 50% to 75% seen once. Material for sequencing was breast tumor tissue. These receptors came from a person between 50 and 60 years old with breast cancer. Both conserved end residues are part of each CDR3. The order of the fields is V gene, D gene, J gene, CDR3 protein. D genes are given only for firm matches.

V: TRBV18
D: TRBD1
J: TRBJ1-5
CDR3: CASSPGQGGQPQHF

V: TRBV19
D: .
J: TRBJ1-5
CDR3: CASTSGGGGQPQHF

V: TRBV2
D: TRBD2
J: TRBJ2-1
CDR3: CASRRLAGTDEQFF

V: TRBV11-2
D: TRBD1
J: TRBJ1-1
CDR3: CASSSGNRGTEAFF

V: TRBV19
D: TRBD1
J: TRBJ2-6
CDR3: CASSRRTGSDGANVLTF

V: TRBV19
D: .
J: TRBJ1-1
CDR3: CASSIGSGWSTEAFF

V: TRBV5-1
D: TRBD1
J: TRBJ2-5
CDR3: CASSPGQGRPLGETQYF

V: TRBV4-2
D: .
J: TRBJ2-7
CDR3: CASSQAGTESYEQYF

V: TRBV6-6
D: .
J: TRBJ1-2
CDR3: CASSDYGYTF

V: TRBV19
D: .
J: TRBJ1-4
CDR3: CASSTGDREKLFF

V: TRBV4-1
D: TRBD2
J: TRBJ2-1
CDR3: CASSPLAGSSYNEQFF

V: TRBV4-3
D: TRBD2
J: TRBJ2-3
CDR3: CASSQESGLAGVDTQYF

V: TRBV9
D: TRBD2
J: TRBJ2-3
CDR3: CASRDLGLAGTDTQYF

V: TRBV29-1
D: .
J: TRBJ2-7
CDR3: CSAASPRLSEQYF

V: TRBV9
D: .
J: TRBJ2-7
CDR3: CASSNSEPSYEQYF

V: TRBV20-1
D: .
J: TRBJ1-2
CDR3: CSAGGSQGYTF

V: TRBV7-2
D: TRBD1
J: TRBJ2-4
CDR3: CASSFGTGATKNIQYF

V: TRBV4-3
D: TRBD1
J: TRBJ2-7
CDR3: CASSRRGQGFGEQYF

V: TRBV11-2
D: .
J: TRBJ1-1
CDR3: CASRINMGTEAFF

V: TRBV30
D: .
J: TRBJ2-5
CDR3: CAWGWETQYF

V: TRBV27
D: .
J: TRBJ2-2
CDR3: CASRGRGSSVNTGELFF

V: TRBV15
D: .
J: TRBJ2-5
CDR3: CATSRDSSVSMETQYF

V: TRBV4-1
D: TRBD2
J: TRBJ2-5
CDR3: CASSQSRVAGGSGETQYF

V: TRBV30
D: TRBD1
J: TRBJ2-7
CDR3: CAWSLPGTGNREQYF

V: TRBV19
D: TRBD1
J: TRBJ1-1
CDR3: CASKDRDTEAFF

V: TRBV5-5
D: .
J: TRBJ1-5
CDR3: CASSLGIVGENPHF

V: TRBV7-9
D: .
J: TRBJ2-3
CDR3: CASSLSQGDTQYF

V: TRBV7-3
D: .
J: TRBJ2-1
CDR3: CASSLLAGAEQFF

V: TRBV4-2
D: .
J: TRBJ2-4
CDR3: CASSQETILAKNIQYF

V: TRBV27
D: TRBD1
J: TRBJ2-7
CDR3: CASSSWGQGPSEQYF

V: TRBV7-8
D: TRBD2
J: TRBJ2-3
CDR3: CASSLVLAGGPLTDTQYF

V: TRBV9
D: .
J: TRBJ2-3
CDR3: CASSASGQPNVDTQYF

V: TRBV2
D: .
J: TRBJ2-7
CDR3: CASGLSYEQYF

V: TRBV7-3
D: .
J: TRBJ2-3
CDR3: CASSLLAPTDTQYF

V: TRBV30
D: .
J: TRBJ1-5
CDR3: CAWRGLSNQPQHF

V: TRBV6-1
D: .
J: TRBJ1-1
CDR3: CASSDLGEWNTEAFF

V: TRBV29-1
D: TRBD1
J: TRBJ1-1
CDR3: CSVTGADRGPLFF

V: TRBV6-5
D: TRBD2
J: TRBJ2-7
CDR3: CASRSSGSHEQYF

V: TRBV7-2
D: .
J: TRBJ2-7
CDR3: CASSWVSDRNYEQYF

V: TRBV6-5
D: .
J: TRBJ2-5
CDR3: CASRGPIETQYF

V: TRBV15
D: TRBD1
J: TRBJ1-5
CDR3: CATSPQRDRGRHF